These 10 T cell receptor beta chains originate from one sample sequenced in a study of T cells in Graves' hyperthyroidism and ophthalmopathy. TCR beta CDR3 regions were amplified from RNA transcripts. Carried out on the TCR CDR3, a first-round RT-PCR used the HTBI primer set. MiXCR was run by TCRdb on the multiplex PCR reads, yielding one entry per CDR3 protein. The profile shows 380,000 or so distinct CDR3 sequences, approximately 15% of them singletons. The sample was blood. The receptor set was obtained from a woman aged 30 to 39 with Graves' hyperthyroidism.

The J gene is TRBJ2-5, the V gene TRBV20-1, with TRBD2 identical over 10 bases. This CDR3 is 17 amino acids long. With 0 bases clipped from V and 2 bases from J, the junction kept 9 bases outside the gene matches. Germline loops: CDR1 DFQATT, CDR2 SNEGSKA (reference sequence). The CDR3 DNA is TGCAGTGCTAGAGATCCAGCGGGAGGGCCCCTTCAAGAGACCCAGTACTTC. It yields the protein CSARDPAGGPLQETQYF.

The chain joins TRBV20-1 to TRBJ2-3, with D perhaps matching TRBD1 (6 bases). This CDR3 region has 13 residues. V dropped 6 bases and J dropped 10 bases, with 20 bases sitting between them. Germline V gene lookup returns CDR1 DFQATT and CDR2 SNEGSKA (reference sequence). For the CDR3, the DNA is TGCAGTGCCAGGACACAGGGTCGGATGCCGCAGTATTTT. Its protein is CSARTQGRMPQYF.

At least ten counts were recorded for this clonotype. The chain is built from TRBV6-1 and TRBJ1-2; D ambiguous. The CDR3 consists of 13 residues. Germline V lookup: CDR1 MNHNS, CDR2 SASEGT. Between the trimmed V and J ends, which lost 4 bases and 4 bases, there was a span of 10 bases. This CDR3 reads CASSGVLLYGYTF. CDR3 nucleotides: TGTGCCAGCAGTGGAGTCCTACTCTATGGCTACACCTTC.

This clonotype showed up many times. The rearrangement uses TRBV20-1 and TRBJ2-5, with D maybe TRBD2 (6 bases). Per germline, CDR1 DFQATT and CDR2 SNEGSKA (reference sequence). The CDR3 is made up of 13 amino acids. The V end lost 4 bases, the J end lost 7 bases, and 16 bases lay between the germline ends. The CDR3 region has the DNA TGCAGTGCTACAGGGAGGCTCGTCGGGACCCAGTACTTC. It encodes CSATGRLVGTQYF.

This clonotype came up a few times. J is TRBJ1-2 and V is TRBV5-1, with a possible D match to TRBD1 (5 bases). The germline V gene encodes CDR1 SGHRS and CDR2 YFSETQ. The CDR3 runs 14 residues. V lost 4 bases, J lost 6 bases, and 16 bases lay in between. CDR3 DNA: TGCGCCAGCAGCGGGGCACAGGTTCATGATGGCTACACCTTC. This encodes CASSGAQVHDGYTF.

This clonotype was recorded many times. The CDR3 here is CASRSDRPAETQYF. The CDR3 region has the DNA TGTGCCAGCAGATCGGACAGGCCCGCAGAGACCCAGTACTTC. The gene calls are TRBV2 and TRBJ2-5, with 7 bases fitting TRBD1. Germline CDR1 and CDR2: SNHLY and FYNNEI. The CDR3 runs 14 residues. The V gene end was trimmed by 6 bases and the J gene end by 4 bases; junction bases not matched to a gene: 8.

The gene calls are TRBV28 and TRBJ2-5, with a possible D match to TRBD1 (5 bases). V was trimmed by 2 bases and J by 4 bases, leaving 11 bases between them. CDR3 length equals 14 residues. Germline V gene lookup returns CDR1 MDHEN and CDR2 SYDVKM. The CDR3 here is CASSLMSTGETQYF. CDR3 nucleotides: TGTGCCAGCAGTTTAATGTCTACAGGAGAGACCCAGTACTTC. The variable domain in full, completed from reference TRBV28 and TRBJ2-5, reads DVKVTQSSRYLVKRTGEKVFLECVQDMDHENMFWYRQDPGLGLRLIYFSYDVKMKEKGDIPEGYSVSREKKERFSLILESASTNQTSMYLCASSLMSTGETQYFGPGTRLLVL.

Worth noting for this clonotype: Given the absence of the conserved phenylalanine or tryptophan at the CDR3 end, a read error is likely. The chain employs TRBV30 and TRBJ2-1; 8 nucleotides align to TRBD2. This CDR3 spans 15 amino acids. Unmatched junction bases numbered 12, after V lost 8 bases and J lost 3 bases. Per germline, CDR1 GTSNPN and CDR2 SVGIG (reference sequence). This CDR3 is CAHRGASGHYNEQFL. CDR3 nucleotide sequence: TGTGCCCATAGGGGGGCTAGCGGGCACTACAATGAGCAGTTCCTC.

In this sample, this clonotype turned up many times. The J gene is TRBJ2-2, the V gene TRBV9; 8 bases match TRBD1. Germline V gene lookup returns CDR1 SGDLS and CDR2 YYNGEE. The CDR3 is 14 amino acids. J gave up 6 bases and V 1 base, and 2 bases lay outside the gene matches. The CDR3 loop is CASSVRTGSGELFF. The CDR3 coding sequence is TGTGCCAGCAGCGTAAGGACAGGGTCCGGGGAGCTGTTTTTT. Full variable domain (outside the CDR3, taken from reference TRBV9 and TRBJ2-2): DSGVTQTPKHLITATGQRVTLRCSPRSGDLSVYWYQQSLDQGLQFLIQYYNGEERAKGNILERFSAQQFPDLHSELNLSSLELGDSALYFCASSVRTGSGELFFGEGSRLTVL.

This clonotype was counted between two and nine times. The V call is TRBV4-1, the J call TRBJ2-7; possibly TRBD2 for D (5 bases). From germline, CDR1 is MGHRA and CDR2 YSYEKL. This CDR3 region has 14 residues. Between the trimmed V and J ends, which lost 1 base and 3 bases, there was a span of 10 bases. CDR3 region: CASSQAGFNYEQYF. CDR3 coding DNA: TGCGCCAGCAGCCAAGCGGGATTTAACTACGAGCAGTACTTC.